The sample holds many counts of the clone carrying this TCR beta chain. The data stem from a study of breast tumors, draining lymph nodes, adjacent tissues. Breast cancer patients provided tissue from their axillary draining lymph nodes. The CDR3 covers 14 residues. Germline V gene sequence: CDR1 DFQATT, CDR2 SNEGSKA (reference sequence). The trim removed 5 bases at V and 6 bases at J, leaving 12 bases unmatched. TCRdb ran MiXCR on the multiplex PCR reads and lists one entry per CDR3 protein. The data hold approximately 230,000 distinct CDR3 sequences, with roughly a third observed a single time. The chain joins TRBV20-1 to TRBJ2-7; 8 nucleotides align to TRBD2. Input material: axillary lymph node tissue. This TCR was sampled from a female donor with breast cancer. Some clones in this sample may be carry-over from other donors' samples. CDR3 DNA: TGCAGTGCTCTTCGAACTAGCGGCGGAACCGAGCAGTACTTC. This gives the protein CSALRTSGGTEQYF.